The 21 T cell receptor delta chains reported below all come from one sample, sequenced in a study of delta chains in infants with herpesvirus infections (dated by TCRdb to the early 2020s). The library was produced with RT-PCR. The sequencing machine was an Illumina MiSeq. To generate TCR cDNA, RNA from PBMC was reverse transcribed using SuperScript II together with primers specific for the gamma chain and the delta chain. For TCRdb, the public reads were processed anew by CATT, and duplicate DNA sequences were folded into one row. Within this sample are some 410 delta-chain clones, with approximately 7% of them counted one time only. Together, the top ten hold roughly a sixth of the sample. Sequencing was performed on peripheral blood, taken at time point 2 of longitudinal follow-up. Receptors were obtained from a human donor who was a Ugandan infant, either HIV-exposed or HIV-unexposed (not recorded which).

This clone is medium-sized in the sample. The chain combines TRDV1 with TRDJ1; the D gene is possibly TRDD2 (8 bases). V shed 6 bases and J shed 0 bases, with 38 bases lying between them. The CDR3 runs to 23 residues. Germline loops: CDR1 TSWWSYY, CDR2 QGS. Here the CDR3 reads CALGVTGLPRSYWGPLYTDKLIF. CDR3 in DNA: TGTGCTCTTGGCGTTACGGGCCTTCCTAGGTCGTACTGGGGACCCCTGTACACCGATAAACTCATCTTT.

Judged by abundance, this clone is large. V is TRDV1 and J is TRDJ1; the match to TRDD3 covers 10 bases. V trimming: 3 bases; J trimming: 0 bases; junction bases outside the gene matches: 25. Looked up from germline, CDR1 is TSWWSYY and CDR2 is QGS. The CDR3 has 23 residues. Here the CDR3 DNA reads TGTGCTCTTGGGGATTTCCCCCTGAGAGACTACTGGGGGATCTTACTGAACACCGATAAACTCATCTTT. The encoded protein is CALGDFPLRDYWGILLNTDKLIF.

This clone is classed as large. The chain has TRDV3 and TRDJ1; TRDD3 matches at 11 bases. Trimming cost V 2 bases and J 3 bases; bases outside gene matches: 17. This CDR3 contains 18 residues. The germline V gene encodes CDR1 TVYSNPD and CDR2 GDNSRS (reference sequence). This chain's CDR3 is CAFPLVLGDKFGADKLIF. Written as DNA, the CDR3 is TGTGCCTTTCCTTTAGTACTGGGGGATAAATTTGGCGCCGATAAACTCATCTTT. Full variable domain (remainder filled in from reference TRDV3 and TRDJ1): CDKVTQSSPDQTVASGSEVVLLCTYDTVYSNPDLFWYRIRPDYSFQFVFYGDNSRSEGADFTQGRFSVKHILTQKAFHLVISPVRTEDSATYYCAFPLVLGDKFGADKLIFGKGTRVTVEP.

As for this clone: A far larger clone is a single base away, which makes a read error likely. The same CDR3 also results from other DNA sequences found in this sample. V is TRAV36/DV7 and J is TRDJ1; D may be TRDD3 (5 bases). Between the trimmed V and J ends, which lost 2 bases and 0 bases, there was a span of 14 bases. Per the germline V gene, CDR1 is VTNFRS and CDR2 is LTSSGIE (reference sequence). The CDR3 length is 15 residues. CDR3 residues: CAVDGGLIYTDKLIF. DNA of the CDR3: TGTGCTGTGGACGGGGGTCTGATTTACACCGATAAACTCATCTTT.

In its sample, this clone was seen a few times. Given a much more abundant clone one base away, this may be a read error. Different DNA sequences within this sample yield the same CDR3. This chain uses TRAV38-2/DV8 with TRDJ4, with 11 bases identical to TRDD3. The germline V gene encodes CDR1 TSESDYY and CDR2 QEAYKQQN. This CDR3 contains 16 residues. The CDR3 loop reads CAYSGQYWGIARPLIF. The CDR3 nucleotides read TGTGCTTATTCTGGTCAGTACTGGGGGATAGCCAGACCACTGATCTTT. The full variable domain, completed using reference TRAV38-2/DV8 and TRDJ4, is AQTVTQSQPEMSVQEAETVTLSCTYDTSESDYYLFWYKQPPSRQMILVIRQEAYKQQNATENRFSVNFQKAAKSFSLKISDSQLGDAAMYFCAYSGQYWGIARPLIFGKGTYLEVQQ.

By its share, this clone is large. The rearrangement joins TRDV1 to TRDJ1, with a tentative D call TRDD3 (6 bases). Trimming took off 2 bases at V and 0 bases at J, with 16 bases between the two ends. From germline, CDR1 is TSWWSYY and CDR2 QGS. The CDR3 contains 17 residues. This chain's CDR3 is CALGEFDWVGDTDKLIF. The CDR3 DNA reads as TGTGCTCTTGGGGAATTTGACTGGGTGGGGGACACCGATAAACTCATCTTT.

In this sample, this clone is large. Written as DNA, the CDR3 is TGTGCCTGTGTCCCGCCTTCCTCCGTTGTACTGGGGGAATACACCGATAAACTCATCTTT. Protein product: CACVPPSSVVLGEYTDKLIF. This rearrangement joins TRDV2 to TRDJ1; TRDD3 matches 9 bases. This CDR3 is 20 amino acids long. Trimming cost V 5 bases and J 0 bases; bases outside gene matches: 21. The germline gives CDR1 GEAIGNYY, CDR2 EKD.

This clone was picked up a small number of times. The TCRdb protein comes from a much larger clone and disagrees with this DNA's translation at residue 13, likely due to a read error; the protein given here is derived from the DNA. V usage is TRDV3 and J usage is TRDJ1; D might be TRDD3 (5 bases). This CDR3 has 15 residues. CDR1 is TVYSNPD and CDR2 is GDNSRS in the germline V gene (reference sequence). The CDR3 sequence is CAFMEGGKYTDKHIF. CDR3 in DNA: TGTGCCTTTATGGAGGGGGGCAAGTACACCGATAAACACATCTTT.

This clone was counted a few times. A far larger clone is a single base away, which makes a read error likely. Other DNA sequences from this sample encode an identical CDR3 as well. The genes are TRAV38-2/DV8 and TRDJ1; possible D gene TRDD3, 6 bases. CDR1 and CDR2 (germline): TSESDYY, QEAYKQQN. V was trimmed by 7 bases and J by 3 bases, leaving 31 bases between them. This CDR3 spans 19 amino acids. The CDR3 DNA reads TGTGCTTATCGAGGGGATGGTCTCCGGAGGGGATCTTTTCCCGATAAACTCATCTTT. Residues: CAYRGDGLRRGSFPDKLIF.

The genes are TRDV1 and TRDJ1; 9 positions agree with TRDD2. V was clipped by 4 bases and J by 0 bases; unmatched bases: 15. The CDR3 is 19 residues long. Per germline, CDR1 TSWWSYY and CDR2 QGS. The CDR3 DNA sequence: TGTGCTCTTGGGGCTATCCACCTTCCTACGGGGGGATACACCGATAAACTCATCTTT. This codes for CALGAIHLPTGGYTDKLIF.

This clone is large within its sample. Other DNA sequences in this sample translate to the same CDR3. The chain employs TRDV1 and TRDJ4; 7 positions match TRDD3. The trim removed 2 bases at V and 7 bases at J, leaving 13 bases unmatched. This CDR3 contains 15 residues. Germline V gives CDR1 TSWWSYY, CDR2 QGS. As DNA, the CDR3 is TGTGCTCTTGGGGAAGGAAGGGGATTGGGGGAAGGCCTGATCTTT. It specifies CALGEGRGLGEGLIF.

This clone is large (0.1 to 1%) by share. The chain employs TRDV1 and TRDJ1, with TRDD2 identical over 7 bases. The germline V gene has CDR1 TSWWSYY and CDR2 QGS. With V trimmed by 2 bases and J by 8 bases, 20 bases remained unmatched. This CDR3 is 18 amino acids long. CDR3: CALGEAGRAGFLLSKLIF. In nucleotides, the CDR3 is TGTGCTCTTGGGGAAGCCGGTCGCGCCGGATTCCTACTGTCCAAACTCATCTTT.

This clone is large. The chain couples TRDV1 to TRDJ3; D possibly corresponds to TRDD3 (5 bases). Germline lookup yields CDR1 TSWWSYY and CDR2 QGS. The CDR3 is made up of 21 amino acids. V was pared by 1 base and J by 0 bases, with 19 bases between. The chain's CDR3 is CALGEPARFPLDSWDTRQMFF. The CDR3 DNA is TGTGCTCTTGGGGAACCGGCCCGGTTTCCACTGGACTCCTGGGACACCCGACAGATGTTTTTC.

Relative to its sample, this clone is large. At the DNA level, this CDR3 is encoded by other sequences in the same sample as well. The V call is TRDV1, the J call TRDJ1; 9 bases map to TRDD2. The CDR3 extends over 24 amino acids. V was pared by 2 bases and J by 5 bases, with 33 bases of the junction left unmatched. CDR1 and CDR2 from the germline V gene are TSWWSYY and QGS. CDR3 amino acids: CALGEAFLQGRGLGIVRRKDKLIF. DNA for the CDR3: TGTGCTCTTGGGGAAGCCTTCCTACAGGGGAGAGGCTTGGGGATAGTCCGAAGGAAGGATAAACTCATCTTT.

This clone is deemed medium-sized. The chain has TRAV38-2/DV8 and TRDJ1; 8 positions agree with TRDD3. CDR3 length equals 24 residues. V trimming: 9 bases; J trimming: 0 bases; junction bases outside the gene matches: 37. CDR1 is TSESDYY, CDR2 QEAYKQQN, per germline. The CDR3 loop reads CASAFGKRLGVSSYWGLHTDKLIF. CDR3 nucleotides: TGTGCTTCGGCCTTCGGAAAGAGACTGGGAGTCTCGAGTTACTGGGGGCTTCACACCGATAAACTCATCTTT.

The rearrangement joins TRDV2 to TRDJ3, with 10 bases lining up with TRDD3. Germline CDR1 is GEAIGNYY and CDR2 is EKD. V shed 0 bases, J shed 0 bases, and the junction held 7 bases outside the gene matches. CDR3 length: 20 amino acids. The chain's CDR3 is CACDTAGAGGYSWDTRQMFF. CDR3 in DNA: TGTGCCTGTGACACCGCGGGGGCTGGGGGATACTCCTGGGACACCCGACAGATGTTTTTC.

This clone is termed large. The V and J genes are TRDV1 and TRDJ1; a possible D gene is TRDD3 (6 bases). Trimming took off 0 bases at V and 0 bases at J, with 23 bases between the two ends. The CDR3 consists of 20 residues. Germline V gives CDR1 TSWWSYY, CDR2 QGS. The CDR3 reads CALGELHPWGRHLNTDKLIF. The CDR3 nucleotides read TGTGCTCTTGGGGAACTTCACCCCTGGGGCCGCCACCTTAACACCGATAAACTCATCTTT.

Turning to this clone: The protein TCRdb lists belongs to a much larger clone and differs from this DNA's translation at residue 13, which points to a read error; the protein shown is made from the DNA. The chain links TRDV1 to TRDJ1; 12 nucleotides match TRDD3. The CDR3 is made up of 18 amino acids. CDR1 and CDR2 from the germline V gene are TSWWSYY and QGS. J was trimmed by 1 base and V by 2 bases; bases with no gene match: 8. The DNA of the CDR3 is TGTGCTCTTGGGGAAACCGTCTGGGGGATACGCCTCACCGATAAACTCATCTTT. Amino acids: CALGETVWGIRLTDKLIF.

V gene TRDV1 combines with J gene TRDJ1, with 9 bases aligning to TRDD3. Germline V gives CDR1 TSWWSYY, CDR2 QGS. After removal of 9 bases from V and 3 bases from J, the junction contained 23 bases not matched to a gene. The CDR3 has 19 residues. Here the CDR3 DNA reads TGTGCTCTCCGCCTCGCTCCCCCGGGGATACGCAGACTTTCCGATAAACTCATCTTT. Its protein product is CALRLAPPGIRRLSDKLIF.

As to this clone: This clone may be a read error of a much larger clone one base away. The chain recombines TRDV1 with TRDJ1, with D perhaps matching TRDD2 (6 bases). The CDR3 spans 18 residues. V lost 2 bases, J lost 9 bases, and 28 bases lay in between. Germline CDR1 is TSWWSYY and CDR2 is QGS. Here the CDR3 DNA reads TGTGCTCTTGGGGAAGAGGTCCTACTCGGAGGGAAGCGAGGGGAACTCATCTTT. Amino acid sequence: CALGEEVLLGGKRGELIF.

No V gene was called here, but the J gene is TRDJ2. This CDR3 region has 10 residues. The CDR3, as DNA: TGTAGTGCTTTGACAGCACAACTCTTCTTT. Its translation is CSALTAQLFF.